This entry lists 25 T cell receptor beta chains sequenced from one sample in a study of cytomegalovirus exposure and HLA in healthy donors (dated by TCRdb to the late 2010s). Library generation was performed with the immunoSEQ multiplex PCR assay. The multiplex PCR relied on a mix of 60 forward primers for TCR Vbeta segments and 13 reverse primers for TCR Jbeta segments. Entries here come from immuneACCESS through TCRdb and include only in-frame sequences with V and J called. Some clones fail to appear in such tables; in the studies checked, an unresolved V gene covers under half of the shortfall, and the cause of the remainder is unknown. The sample table shows roughly 130,000 clones, and roughly 68% are seen once. The ten largest clones capture nearly 6% of the sample. Sequenced sample: PBMCs. These receptors were obtained from a woman aged 45-65 years in good health and CMV-seropositive.

The chain uses TRBV7-2 and TRBJ1-2, with D maybe TRBD1 (5 bases). The length of the CDR3 is 15 residues. CDR1 is SGHTA and CDR2 is FQGNSA in the germline V gene. V was shortened by 5 bases and J by 2 bases, with 15 bases between the two germline ends. The chain's CDR3 is CASSQPPGSNYGYTF. DNA for the CDR3: TGTGCCAGCAGCCAGCCCCCAGGGTCGAACTATGGCTACACCTTC.

The chain carries TRBV7-8 and TRBJ1-1; no clear D. CDR3 size: 16 residues. V was clipped by 5 bases and J by 4 bases, with 20 bases between them. Germline V lookup: CDR1 SGHVS, CDR2 FQNEAQ. The CDR3 region has the DNA TGTGCCAGCAGCGGGCAAAGAGGGTCGGTGACCACTGAAGCTTTCTTT. It encodes CASSGQRGSVTTEAFF.

The chain joins TRBV5-5 to TRBJ2-4, with D uncertain. The CDR3 loop spans 14 amino acids. Germline CDR1 SGHKS, CDR2 YYEKEE (reference sequence). V was pared by 4 bases and J by 7 bases, with 15 bases between. For the CDR3, the DNA is TGTGCCAGCAGCCCCGTGGAGATTAGGAACATTCAGTACTTC. It translates to CASSPVEIRNIQYF.

The table lists this clone with a few counts. This chain links TRBV19 with TRBJ2-5, with no clear D. The CDR3 is 13 residues long. V was shortened by 4 bases and J by 2 bases, with 8 bases between the two germline ends. Germline-derived CDR1 and CDR2 are LNHDA and SQIVND (reference sequence). The chain's CDR3 is CASSKLHQETQYF. CDR3 bases: TGTGCCAGTAGTAAGCTGCATCAAGAGACCCAGTACTTC.

V is TRBV7-8 and J is TRBJ2-2, with 15 bases aligning to TRBD2. The CDR3 has 18 amino acids. The germline gives CDR1 SGHVS, CDR2 FQNEAQ. The V gene end was trimmed by 3 bases and the J gene end by 4 bases; junction bases not matched to a gene: 6. CDR3 loop: CASSLRTSGGGSTGELFF. CDR3 in DNA: TGTGCCAGCAGCTTGAGGACTAGCGGGGGGGGTAGCACCGGGGAGCTGTTTTTT.

V and J are TRBV6-1 and TRBJ2-2; 9 bases agree with TRBD1. Germline V gene data show CDR1 as MNHNS and CDR2 as SASEGT. This CDR3 comprises 16 residues. V was pared by 2 bases and J by 6 bases, with 7 bases of the junction left unmatched. The CDR3 DNA follows: TGTGCCAGCAGTGAAAGAGGGGACAGGGCCCCCGGGGAGCTGTTTTTT. Protein sequence: CASSERGDRAPGELFF.

The chain links TRBV6-1 to TRBJ2-1; 8 bases are a match to TRBD1. Per germline, CDR1 MNHNS and CDR2 SASEGT. J was trimmed by 3 bases and V by 6 bases; bases with no gene match: 7. This CDR3 comprises 15 residues. The CDR3: CASRTGQDLYNEQFF. DNA of the CDR3: TGTGCCAGCAGAACGGGACAGGACCTCTACAATGAGCAGTTCTTC.

The chain links TRBV5-1 to TRBJ2-2; TRBD1 matches at 9 bases. Germline CDR1 is SGHRS and CDR2 is YFSETQ. The V gene end was trimmed by 1 base and the J gene end by 2 bases; junction bases not matched to a gene: 3. The CDR3 consists of 16 residues. The CDR3 protein is CASSLLTGGNTGELFF. CDR3 nucleotide sequence: TGCGCCAGCAGCTTGCTTACAGGGGGCAACACCGGGGAGCTGTTTTTT.

The rearrangement joins TRBV7-2 to TRBJ2-1; 9 bases align to TRBD1. Trimming took 4 bases from V and 3 from J; bases not matched to a gene: 4. CDR3 length: 15 amino acids. Germline V gives CDR1 SGHTA, CDR2 FQGNSA. The CDR3 sequence: CASSSGQGFYNEQFF. CDR3 DNA: TGTGCCAGCAGCTCGGGACAGGGATTCTACAATGAGCAGTTCTTC.

This sequence joins TRBV9 and TRBJ1-2; 7 positions match TRBD1. This CDR3 spans 14 amino acids. Germline CDR1 reads SGDLS; CDR2 reads YYNGEE. V dropped 4 bases and J dropped 5; count of bases not matched to a gene: 8. Here the CDR3 reads CASSPDRELYGYTF. CDR3 nucleotides: TGTGCCAGCAGCCCCGACAGGGAACTATATGGCTACACCTTC. Supplemented by reference TRBV9 and TRBJ1-2, the full variable domain reads DSGVTQTPKHLITATGQRVTLRCSPRSGDLSVYWYQQSLDQGLQFLIQYYNGEERAKGNILERFSAQQFPDLHSELNLSSLELGDSALYFCASSPDRELYGYTFGSGTRLTVV.

The chain has TRBV19 and TRBJ2-7; D call uncertain. V was pared by 6 bases and J by 4 bases, with 13 bases between. Germline values: CDR1 LNHDA, CDR2 SQIVND (reference sequence). This CDR3 has 13 amino acids. CDR3 sequence (DNA): TGTGCCAGTAGCTTAGGTTCGGGTTACGAGCAGTACTTC. This translates into CASSLGSGYEQYF.

The genes are TRBV6-1 and TRBJ1-6; a weak D match, TRBD1 (6 bases). CDR3 length equals 14 residues. Trimming pared 1 base from V and 10 bases from J, leaving 11 bases between. CDR1 is MNHNS, CDR2 SASEGT, per germline. This CDR3 reads CASSEEGVHSPLHF. The DNA of the CDR3 is TGTGCCAGCAGTGAAGAGGGGGTACACTCACCCCTCCACTTT.

This clone has just a few counts. The V gene is TRBV18, the J gene TRBJ2-7; no clear D gene. The germline V gene has CDR1 KGHSH and CDR2 LQKENI. The CDR3 has 11 residues. V was trimmed by 6 bases and J by 0 bases, leaving 3 bases between them. The CDR3 region is CASSSSYEQYF. CDR3 nucleotide sequence: TGTGCCAGCTCGAGCTCCTACGAGCAGTACTTC.

The genes are TRBV5-6 and TRBJ2-3; D is ambiguous. The CDR3 covers 16 residues. Germline CDR1 reads SGHDT; CDR2 reads YYEEEE. V lost 4 bases and J 1 base, leaving 16 bases between the germline ends. CDR3 DNA sequence: TGTGCCAGCAGCCCCTACCTAGTGCGTGGCACAGATACGCAGTATTTT. Encoded protein: CASSPYLVRGTDTQYF.

This chain links TRBV6-4 with TRBJ1-2; D not resolved. V gave up 6 bases and J gave up 5 bases, with 22 bases separating them. The CDR3 contains 16 residues. The germline CDR1 and CDR2 sequences are MRHNA and SNTAGT. CDR3 sequence reads: CASSEGGGISGYGYTF. The CDR3 nucleotides are TGTGCCAGCAGCGAAGGAGGCGGGATCTCGGGGTATGGCTACACCTTC.

The J gene is TRBJ1-1, the V gene TRBV7-2, with TRBD1 matching over 7 bases. Trimming removed 3 bases from V and 5 bases from J; junction bases left unmatched: 9. Germline-derived CDR1 and CDR2 are SGHTA and FQGNSA. The CDR3 consists of 15 residues. The DNA for the CDR3 is TGTGCCAGCAGCTTGGCTTCGACAGGGTTGACTGAAGCTTTCTTT. Translation: CASSLASTGLTEAFF.

The chain joins TRBV27 to TRBJ2-5; D gene unclear. The V end lost 4 bases, the J end lost 3 bases, and 3 bases lay between the germline ends. Germline V lookup: CDR1 MNHEY, CDR2 SMNVEV (reference sequence). The CDR3 runs 11 residues. The CDR3 loop is CASSSEETQYF. CDR3 nucleotides: TGTGCCAGCAGTTCCGAAGAGACCCAGTACTTC.

V and J are TRBV11-2 and TRBJ2-1, with 8 bases fitting TRBD2. V gave up 7 bases and J gave up 8 bases; unmatched junction bases: 13. The CDR3 sequence is 15 residues long. The germline gives CDR1 SGHAT, CDR2 FQNNGV. CDR3 in DNA: TGTGCCAGCAACCACTGGGGCGCGGGGGGAGATGAGCAGTTCTTC. Translated: CASNHWGAGGDEQFF.

V is TRBV2 and J is TRBJ2-3, with D unclear. The V gene lost 6 bases and the J gene lost 3 bases, with 10 bases spanning the gap. Germline V lookup: CDR1 SNHLY, CDR2 FYNNEI. This CDR3 comprises 13 residues. In DNA, the CDR3 is TGTGCCAGCAGGCTGCTAGTGACAGATACGCAGTATTTT. This codes for CASRLLVTDTQYF.

J is TRBJ1-1 and V is TRBV14, with D unresolved. Between the trimmed V and J ends, which lost 0 bases and 1 base, there was a span of 3 bases. The CDR3 covers 13 residues. Germline loops: CDR1 SGHDN, CDR2 FVKESK. The CDR3 protein is CASSQDGNTEAFF. The CDR3 nucleotides read TGTGCCAGCAGCCAAGACGGGAACACTGAAGCTTTCTTT.

Turning to this clone: At one boundary the junction diverges from the germline segment, which might be a read error. This specimen includes other DNA sequences encoding the same CDR3. The J gene is TRBJ1-6, the V gene TRBV30, with 7 bases matching TRBD1. CDR1 and CDR2 from the germline V gene are GTSNPN and SVGIG (reference sequence). CDR3 length equals 17 residues. The CDR3 region has the DNA TGTGCCTGGGATCTCGTAACAGGGGCCGGTTATAATTCGCCCCTCCACTTT. It translates to CAWDLVTGAGYNSPLHF.

In its sample, this clone was seen once. The rearrangement joins TRBV28 to TRBJ2-1; D is possibly TRBD1 (6 bases). CDR1 and CDR2 (germline): MDHEN, SYDVKM. The CDR3 contains 11 residues. The V gene lost 5 bases and the J gene lost 10 bases, with 9 bases spanning the gap. CDR3 loop: CASSGRGEQFF. CDR3 in DNA: TGTGCCAGCAGTGGTAGGGGGGAGCAGTTCTTC.

J is TRBJ2-1 and V is TRBV7-2, with D maybe TRBD2 (7 bases). Between the trimmed V and J ends, which lost 8 bases and 15 bases, there was a span of 23 bases. CDR3 length: 13 amino acids. Germline CDR1 is SGHTA and CDR2 is FQGNSA. The CDR3 loop reads CASQKNRGGGRFF. The CDR3 DNA follows: TGTGCCAGCCAAAAGAATAGAGGGGGAGGGAGGTTCTTC.

This rearrangement joins TRBV4-3 to TRBJ2-5, with D possibly matching TRBD1 (6 bases). The CDR3 has 16 amino acids. Trimming pared 4 bases from V and 2 bases from J, leaving 17 bases between. Looked up from germline, CDR1 is LGHNA and CDR2 is YSLEER. CDR3 protein: CASSPSRGRLQETQYF. In DNA, the CDR3 is TGCGCCAGCAGCCCCTCCAGGGGTCGACTGCAAGAGACCCAGTACTTC.

The chain joins TRBV7-2 to TRBJ2-1; the D gene is possibly TRBD2 (5 bases). This CDR3 is 12 amino acids long. The germline V and J ends were trimmed by 2 bases and 10 bases, with 9 bases remaining between them. The germline V gene encodes CDR1 SGHTA and CDR2 FQGNSA. CDR3 in DNA: TGTGCCAGCAGCTTACCCCCGGGGGAGCAGTTCTTC. Amino acid sequence: CASSLPPGEQFF.